The 22 T cell receptor beta chains below all came from one sample that was sequenced in a study of CD8+ T cells in alopecia areata. RNA extraction was followed by reverse transcription into cDNA, which acted as the sequencing template. Using immunoSEQ multiplex PCR, the repertoire was profiled, and TCRdb retains in-frame clones only, with some absent. The sample shows more than 95,000 clones, 35% to 40% of them seen only once. Sequenced sample: CD4+ T cells sorted from blood. Every receptor here comes from a human donor with alopecia areata.

The genes are TRBV29-1 and TRBJ1-1; D gene uncertain. V lost 3 bases and J 4 bases, leaving 18 bases between the germline ends. The CDR3 runs to 15 residues. Germline CDR1 SQVTM, CDR2 ANQGSEA. The CDR3 loop is CSVDNVAGRVTEAFF. As DNA, the CDR3 is TGCAGCGTTGATAATGTAGCGGGGAGGGTCACTGAAGCTTTCTTT.

The genes are TRBV5-1 and TRBJ2-5, with a tentative D call TRBD1 (5 bases). V lost 2 bases and J 3 bases, leaving 11 bases between the germline ends. Germline lookup yields CDR1 SGHRS and CDR2 YFSETQ. This CDR3 is built from 14 residues. As DNA, the CDR3 is TGCGCCAGCAGCTTAAGTTTAGGGGAAGAGACCCAGTACTTC. Translation: CASSLSLGEETQYF.

V is TRBV7-2 and J is TRBJ2-5, with D tentatively TRBD1 (6 bases). Germline V gene sequence: CDR1 SGHTA, CDR2 FQGNSA. V lost 5 bases, J lost 5 bases, and 12 bases lay in between. This CDR3 has 13 residues. DNA of the CDR3: TGTGCCAGCAGCCCAGTGAGGGGGGAGACCCAGTACTTC. Amino acids: CASSPVRGETQYF.

Concerning this clone itself: Since the CDR3 does not end with the conserved phenylalanine or tryptophan, this likely comes from a read error. No DNA is shown, since the ends of the CDR3 on it are uncertain; the CDR3 is the one TCRdb lists. CDR3: CSVDVGTGLPVI. The V call is TRBV29-1, the J call TRBJ2-7; no check of the table's D call, TRBD2, against the DNA was made. The CDR3 is made up of 12 amino acids, end residues included. Germline CDR1 is SQVTM and CDR2 is ANQGSEA.

The V call is TRBV7-2, the J call TRBJ2-5; D is ambiguous. The CDR3 sequence is 14 residues long. CDR1 is SGHTA, CDR2 FQGNSA, per germline. V lost 1 base, J lost 0 bases, and 6 bases lay in between. The CDR3 DNA reads TGTGCCAGCAGCTTAGGCAATTACCAAGAGACCCAGTACTTC. Its translation is CASSLGNYQETQYF.

The V gene is TRBV29-1, the J gene TRBJ2-1, with 10 nucleotides matching TRBD2. Germline V lookup: CDR1 SQVTM, CDR2 ANQGSEA. This CDR3 spans 15 amino acids. The ends lost 1 base at V and 4 bases at J; junction bases unmatched: 4. The CDR3 region is CSVEGGTSAYNEQFF. The CDR3 bases are TGCAGCGTTGAAGGTGGGACTAGCGCGTACAATGAGCAGTTCTTC.

This clone was seen a few times. CDR3 DNA: TGCAGCGTTGTTCTCGGACAGGGCAAAAACATTCAGTACTTC. Translation: CSVVLGQGKNIQYF. The V call is TRBV29-1, the J call TRBJ2-4; 8 bases are a match to TRBD1. J gave up 3 bases and V 4 bases, and 5 bases lay outside the gene matches. The CDR3 runs to 14 residues. Germline CDR1 reads SQVTM; CDR2 reads ANQGSEA. The entire variable domain, with the rest obtained from reference TRBV29-1 and TRBJ2-4, is as follows: SAVISQKPSRDICQRGTSLTIQCQVDSQVTMMFWYRQQPGQSLTLIATANQGSEATYESGFVIDKFPISRPNLTFSTLTVSNMSPEDSSIYLCSVVLGQGKNIQYFGAGTRLSVL.

This clone has just a few counts. The chain couples TRBV7-2 to TRBJ2-7; D gene ambiguous. V was pared by 0 bases and J by 0 bases, with 9 bases between. The germline V gene encodes CDR1 SGHTA and CDR2 FQGNSA. CDR3 size: 15 residues. In DNA form, the CDR3 reads TGTGCCAGCAGCTTAGCCCAACCAGGCTCCTACGAGCAGTACTTC. This encodes CASSLAQPGSYEQYF.

The chain carries TRBV2 and TRBJ2-6, with 7 bases identical to TRBD1. CDR3 length: 17 residues. V was clipped by 5 bases and J by 0 bases; unmatched bases: 7. CDR1 SNHLY and CDR2 FYNNEI come from the germline V gene. CDR3 sequence (DNA): TGTGCCAGCAGTCGACAGGGAATTGGCTCTGGGGCCAACGTCCTGACTTTC. It codes for CASSRQGIGSGANVLTF.

The gene calls are TRBV5-1 and TRBJ2-2; D possibly corresponds to TRBD2 (5 bases). CDR1 is SGHRS and CDR2 is YFSETQ in the germline V gene. V was cut by 4 bases and J by 0 bases, with 13 bases left in between. This CDR3 has 16 amino acids. In DNA form, the CDR3 reads TGCGCCAGCAGCCCCTTTTCGGGAACGAACACCGGGGAGCTGTTTTTT. This gives the protein CASSPFSGTNTGELFF.

The sample holds a few counts of this clone. The rearrangement links TRBV7-7 to TRBJ2-5; D might be TRBD2 (5 bases). This CDR3 comprises 14 residues. V was cut by 1 base and J by 5 bases, with 11 bases left in between. CDR1 is SSHAT, CDR2 FNYEAQ, per germline (reference sequence). In DNA form, the CDR3 reads TGTGCCAGCAGCTTAGGGGCTAGCACGGAGACCCAGTACTTC. As protein: CASSLGASTETQYF.

The chain joins TRBV7-2 to TRBJ2-7; maybe TRBD2 (5 bases). The CDR3 runs 12 residues. Trimming removed 6 bases at V and 0 bases at J, with 6 bases between. Looked up from germline, CDR1 is SGHTA and CDR2 is FQGNSA. The CDR3 loop is CASRGGSYEQYF. For the CDR3, the DNA is TGTGCCAGCAGAGGAGGCTCCTACGAGCAGTACTTC.

This clone was observed a few times. The CDR3 loop is CASSSTGADTEAFF. In DNA, the CDR3 is TGTGCCAGCAGCTCCACGGGGGCAGACACTGAAGCTTTCTTT. The J gene is TRBJ1-1, the V gene TRBV7-3; a weak D match, TRBD1 (6 bases). This CDR3 has 14 residues. V was clipped by 4 bases and J by 3 bases, with 12 bases between them. CDR1 SGHTA and CDR2 FQGTGA come from the germline V gene.

This clone was recorded a few times. The genes are TRBV29-1 and TRBJ2-7; 7 bases are shared with TRBD1. The CDR3 runs to 15 residues. V gave up 6 bases and J gave up 3 bases; unmatched junction bases: 14. The germline V gene has CDR1 SQVTM and CDR2 ANQGSEA. This chain's CDR3 is CSVATSSGQYYEQYF. In DNA, the CDR3 is TGCAGCGTAGCAACCTCCTCGGGACAGTACTACGAGCAGTACTTC.

The chain joins TRBV28 to TRBJ1-1, with 10 bases identical to TRBD1. The CDR3 extends over 14 amino acids. Germline CDR1 is MDHEN and CDR2 is SYDVKM. Trimming removed 7 bases from V and 7 bases from J; junction bases left unmatched: 9. The chain's CDR3 is CASTRDRGAREAFF. Here the CDR3 DNA reads TGTGCCAGCACCCGGGACAGGGGAGCCCGTGAAGCTTTCTTT.

The CDR3 nucleotides read TGTGCCAGCAGCTTTTCCAGAGGGGGCAATGGCTACACCTTC. It codes for CASSFSRGGNGYTF. The chain recombines TRBV7-8 with TRBJ1-2; 7 bases agree with TRBD1. Trimming took 3 bases from V and 6 from J; bases not matched to a gene: 7. Germline CDR1 is SGHVS and CDR2 is FQNEAQ. The CDR3 runs to 14 residues.

The chain employs TRBV5-5 and TRBJ2-7, with D unclear. CDR1 is SGHKS and CDR2 is YYEKEE in the germline V gene (reference sequence). CDR3 length equals 12 residues. Between the trimmed V and J ends, which lost 2 bases and 0 bases, there was a span of 3 bases. CDR3 residues: CASSFVSYEQYF. The CDR3 DNA is TGTGCCAGCAGCTTCGTCTCCTACGAGCAGTACTTC.

This clone has only a few counts. The chain uses TRBV29-1 and TRBJ1-1; a possible D gene is TRBD1 (5 bases). The CDR3 is 13 amino acids. The V gene lost 7 bases and the J gene lost 5 bases, with 17 bases spanning the gap. CDR1 SQVTM and CDR2 ANQGSEA come from the germline V gene. CDR3 nucleotide sequence: TGCAGCGCCAAGACCCAGGAGGGGACTGAAGCTTTCTTT. Residues: CSAKTQEGTEAFF.

This rearrangement joins TRBV30 to TRBJ2-7, with D possibly matching TRBD2 (5 bases). Germline lookup yields CDR1 GTSNPN and CDR2 SVGIG (reference sequence). The V gene lost 3 bases and the J gene lost 4 bases, with 10 bases spanning the gap. CDR3 length: 12 residues. CDR3 sequence (DNA): TGTGCCTGGAGCCTTCTAGCTTACGAGCAGTACTTC. Translation gives CAWSLLAYEQYF.

The gene calls are TRBV30 and TRBJ1-1; no clear D gene. V gave up 5 bases and J gave up 0 bases, with 7 bases separating them. Germline-derived CDR1 and CDR2 are GTSNPN and SVGIG (reference sequence). The CDR3 contains 12 residues. CDR3 region: CAWGRMNTEAFF. CDR3 in DNA: TGTGCCTGGGGACGGATGAACACTGAAGCTTTCTTT. The full variable domain, rest sourced from reference TRBV30 and TRBJ1-1, is SQTIHQWPATLVQPVGSPLSLECTVEGTSNPNLYWYRQAAGRGLQLLFYSVGIGQISSEVPQNLSASRPQDRQFILSSKKLLLSDSGFYLCAWGRMNTEAFFGQGTRLTVV.

As concerns this clone: This sample also contains other DNA sequences that code for the same CDR3. The genes are TRBV11-2 and TRBJ2-7, with D unresolved. Germline CDR1 is SGHAT and CDR2 is FQNNGV. V was pared by 2 bases and J by 4 bases, with 3 bases between. The CDR3 sequence is 11 residues long. CDR3 nucleotide sequence: TGTGCCAGCAGCTTACGTTACGAGCAGTACTTC. Encoded protein: CASSLRYEQYF.

This chain connects TRBV5-1 to TRBJ2-4; D not certain. V dropped 4 bases and J dropped 6 bases, with 11 bases sitting between them. The V gene's germline CDR1 is SGHRS and CDR2 YFSETQ. The CDR3 runs 13 residues. The CDR3 DNA sequence: TGCGCCAGCAGCCTCGGACGGCTAAACATTCAGTACTTC. Translating it yields CASSLGRLNIQYF.